This T cell receptor (beta chain) was recorded in a study of CD8+ T cells in alopecia areata. The authors extracted RNA and reverse transcribed it into cDNA as the sequencing template. Profiling relied on immunoSEQ multiplex PCR, and the TCRdb table lists in-frame clones only, not all of them. The table lists fewer than 110,000 clones, approximately 63% of them singletons. Noted treatment: oral pan-JAK inhibitor, 5-10 mg twice daily. The clonotype comes from a human donor with alopecia areata. The source material was CD8+ T cells sorted from blood, sampled at approximately week 60, from a patient treated with tofacitinib.

The CDR3 protein is CASSPRAAVGEYGYTF. The CDR3, as DNA: TGTGCCAGCAGCCCCCGTGCGGCTGTCGGGGAATATGGCTACACCTTC. The chain links TRBV11-2 to TRBJ1-2; D unclear. The germline V gene has CDR1 SGHAT and CDR2 FQNNGV. Trimming pared 5 bases from V and 5 bases from J, leaving 21 bases between. The CDR3 extends over 16 amino acids.